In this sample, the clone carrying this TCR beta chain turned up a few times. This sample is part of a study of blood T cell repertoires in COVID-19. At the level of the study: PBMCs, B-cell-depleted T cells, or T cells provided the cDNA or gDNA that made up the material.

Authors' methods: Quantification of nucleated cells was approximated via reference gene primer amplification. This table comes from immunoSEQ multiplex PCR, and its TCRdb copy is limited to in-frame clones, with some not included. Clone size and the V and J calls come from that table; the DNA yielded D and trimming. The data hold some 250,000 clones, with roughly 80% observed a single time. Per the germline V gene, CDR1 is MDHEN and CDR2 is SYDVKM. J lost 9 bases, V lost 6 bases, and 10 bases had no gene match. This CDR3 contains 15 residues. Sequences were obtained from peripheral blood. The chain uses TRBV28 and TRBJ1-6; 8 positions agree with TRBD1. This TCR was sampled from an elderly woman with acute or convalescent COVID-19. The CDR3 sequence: CASSSGQGHSSPLHF. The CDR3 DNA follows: TGTGCCAGCAGCTCCGGACAGGGCCATTCTTCACCCCTCCACTTT.